Following are 16 T cell receptor beta chains from one sample sequenced in a study. TCRdb redid the calling of the 5' RACE reads with MiXCR, one entry per CDR3 protein. The top ten hold about 2.8% of the sample, which has some 37,000 distinct CDR3 sequences, approximately 17% seen once. Sequenced input: naive CD4+ T cells sorted from a lymph node. Documented subset: naive CD4+ T cells, CD4+CD45RA+CD25-. The receptors shown here come from a female donor with breast cancer.

Worth noting for this clonotype: A much larger clone sits a single nucleotide away, making a read error possible. The chain employs TRBV29-1 and TRBJ1-2; D may be TRBD1 (6 bases). V was clipped by 7 bases and J by 4 bases, with 13 bases between them. Germline CDR1 is SQVTM and CDR2 is ANQGSEA. This CDR3 has 12 amino acids. This CDR3 reads CSAAGDSYGYTF. The CDR3 DNA is TGCAGCGCAGCAGGGGATAGCTATGGCTACACCTTC.

About this clonotype itself: The junction departs from the called germline gene at one end, perhaps through a read error. The V and J genes are TRBV28 and TRBJ1-1; D unclear. There are 13 residues in the CDR3. Germline CDR1 reads MDHEN; CDR2 reads SYDVKM. For the CDR3, the DNA is TGTGCCAGCAGGTTATACATGAACACTGAAGCTTTCTTT. Protein sequence: CASRLYMNTEAFF.

V and J are TRBV7-2 and TRBJ2-7, with TRBD2 identical over 7 bases. Germline lookup yields CDR1 SGHTA and CDR2 FQGNSA. V was pared by 2 bases and J by 5 bases, with 9 bases of the junction left unmatched. The length of the CDR3 is 15 residues. The CDR3 region has the DNA TGTGCCAGCAGCTTACCAGCGGGGAGTACCCACGAGCAGTACTTC. Translation: CASSLPAGSTHEQYF.

This clonotype has only one observation. This chain connects TRBV7-2 to TRBJ2-5; D is unclear. V lost 4 bases and J lost 4, with 10 bases in between. The CDR3 is made up of 13 amino acids. Germline V lookup: CDR1 SGHTA, CDR2 FQGNSA. In DNA form, the CDR3 reads TGTGCCAGCAGCTGGAAAACAAGAGAGACCCAGTACTTC. Protein: CASSWKTRETQYF.

This clonotype was seen many times. The V gene is TRBV5-1, the J gene TRBJ1-1, with a weak D call TRBD1 (5 bases). Per germline, CDR1 SGHRS and CDR2 YFSETQ. Trimming cost V 0 bases and J 10 bases, with 13 bases left between them. The CDR3 runs to 13 residues. The CDR3 sequence: CASSLGDRGRAFF. CDR3 bases: TGCGCCAGCAGCTTGGGGGACCGGGGTAGAGCTTTCTTT.

On this clonotype itself: A read error is likely, as this CDR3 ends without the conserved phenylalanine or tryptophan. This CDR3 reads CASSLFGGSTEAFS. For the CDR3, the DNA is TGCGCCAGCAGCTTGTTTGGCGGGTCCACTGAAGCTTTCTCT. The rearrangement links TRBV5-1 to TRBJ1-1; D gene unclear. The ends were cut back, 1 base at V and 4 bases at J, with 11 bases in the middle. Germline lookup yields CDR1 SGHRS and CDR2 YFSETQ. The CDR3 extends over 14 amino acids.

The CDR3: CASSTIQGASYEQYF. CDR3 DNA sequence: TGTGCCAGCAGCACTATACAGGGGGCTTCCTACGAGCAGTACTTC. The chain links TRBV7-2 to TRBJ2-7, with 9 bases fitting TRBD1. Germline CDR1 is SGHTA and CDR2 is FQGNSA. Trimming took 5 bases from V and 1 from J; bases not matched to a gene: 6. The CDR3 length is 15 residues.

This clonotype came up a few times. The V and J genes are TRBV7-2 and TRBJ2-2; no definite D call. Trimming removed 2 bases from V and 4 bases from J, with 8 bases in between. This CDR3 comprises 14 residues. Germline loops: CDR1 SGHTA, CDR2 FQGNSA. The CDR3 DNA sequence: TGTGCCAGCAGCTTAAGGTTAACCACCGGGGAGCTGTTTTTT. Amino acids: CASSLRLTTGELFF.

This chain links TRBV9 with TRBJ2-1; 7 bases agree with TRBD1. Germline trimming cut 6 bases from V and 7 bases from J; bases unmatched to any gene: 13. The germline gives CDR1 SGDLS, CDR2 YYNGEE. This CDR3 has 15 residues. CDR3 in DNA: TGTGCCAGCACCTCAGAGGGGGCGGTGTATAATGAGCAGTTCTTC. This sequence encodes CASTSEGAVYNEQFF. The entire variable domain, with the rest obtained from reference TRBV9 and TRBJ2-1, is as follows: DSGVTQTPKHLITATGQRVTLRCSPRSGDLSVYWYQQSLDQGLQFLIQYYNGEERAKGNILERFSAQQFPDLHSELNLSSLELGDSALYFCASTSEGAVYNEQFFGPGTRLTVL.

In the case of this clonotype: One junction end disagrees with the germline gene, perhaps due to a read error. The J gene is TRBJ2-4, the V gene TRBV5-1; D perhaps matches TRBD2 (6 bases). The length of the CDR3 is 14 residues. Germline values: CDR1 SGHRS, CDR2 YFSETQ. CDR3 DNA: TGCACCAGCAGCTTCGACGGGAGAGGAAACATTCAGTACTTC. Its translation is CTSSFDGRGNIQYF.

Many counts were recorded for this clonotype. The genes are TRBV15 and TRBJ1-2, with D uncertain. Germline CDR1 and CDR2: LNHNV and YYDKDF (reference sequence). Trimming cost V 0 bases and J 4 bases, with 12 bases left between them. This CDR3 comprises 15 residues. In DNA form, the CDR3 reads TGTGCCACCAGCAGAGATCTGTCTACGGCCTATGGCTACACCTTC. The encoded protein is CATSRDLSTAYGYTF. The full variable domain, its missing parts supplied by reference TRBV15 and TRBJ1-2, is DAMVIQNPRYQVTQFGKPVTLSCSQTLNHNVMYWYQQKSSQAPKLLFHYYDKDFNNEADTPDNFQSRRPNTSFCFLDIRSPGLGDTAMYLCATSRDLSTAYGYTFGSGTRLTVV.

This clonotype came up a few times. The V and J genes are TRBV4-1 and TRBJ2-7; TRBD2 matches at 8 bases. The CDR3 has 15 residues. Germline-derived CDR1 and CDR2 are MGHRA and YSYEKL. Trimming took 7 bases from V and 2 from J; bases not matched to a gene: 10. The DNA for the CDR3 is TGCGCCAGCAAGAGAGGAGCGGGAGAAACCTACGAGCAGTACTTC. This translates into CASKRGAGETYEQYF.

The chain joins TRBV24-1 to TRBJ2-7; D is perhaps TRBD1 or TRBD2 (5 bases each). The germline gives CDR1 KGHDR, CDR2 SFDVKD. The CDR3 runs 14 residues. Trimming removed 3 bases from V and 3 bases from J, with 11 bases in between. As DNA, the CDR3 is TGTGCCACCAGTGATAGGGGACCGGACTACGAGCAGTACTTC. Residues: CATSDRGPDYEQYF.

The chain employs TRBV20-1 and TRBJ2-7; 11 bases match TRBD2. This CDR3 contains 14 residues. The germline gives CDR1 DFQATT, CDR2 SNEGSKA (reference sequence). V shed 6 bases, J shed 2 bases, and the junction held 6 bases outside the gene matches. DNA for the CDR3: TGCAGTGCAACACCGGGACTAGCGGCCTACGAGCAGTACTTC. Protein: CSATPGLAAYEQYF.

This clonotype was seen a few times. This sequence joins TRBV7-9 and TRBJ1-1; 7 positions agree with TRBD1. CDR3 length: 13 amino acids. V gave up 6 bases and J gave up 4 bases; unmatched junction bases: 5. The germline CDR1 and CDR2 sequences are SEHNR and FQNEAQ (reference sequence). The CDR3 spells CASRTGVATEAFF. In DNA, the CDR3 is TGTGCCAGCAGAACAGGGGTAGCCACTGAAGCTTTCTTT. The variable domain in full, completed from reference TRBV7-9 and TRBJ1-1, reads DTGVSQNPRHKITKRGQNVTFRCDPISEHNRLYWYRQTLGQGPEFLTYFQNEAQLEKSRLLSDRFSAERPKGSFSTLEIQRTEQGDSAMYLCASRTGVATEAFFGQGTRLTVV.

This clonotype was recorded a few times. V usage is TRBV11-3 and J usage is TRBJ2-3, with D hard to call. CDR1 and CDR2 (germline): SGHNT, YENEEA. The ends were cut back, 5 bases at V and 0 bases at J, with 9 bases in the middle. The CDR3 spans 14 residues. This CDR3 is CASSPPASTDTQYF. In nucleotides, the CDR3 is TGTGCCAGCAGCCCACCGGCGAGCACAGATACGCAGTATTTT.